This T cell receptor (beta chain) stems from a study of cytomegalovirus exposure and HLA in healthy donors listed by TCRdb under 2017. With regard to the full study: According to a later analysis, the 110 or so validation repertoires were produced on the same platform as the 666 repertoires of the first cohort. The study aimed to test whether cataloging public T cell receptors could reveal signatures of past pathogen exposure. A separate validation cohort of over 95 different subjects was used in addition to the roughly 670-subject first cohort. The study combined high-throughput TCR immunosequencing, statistical association of individual TCRs with disease status, and machine learning to predict cytomegalovirus infection status. The research as a whole found: The study listed over 150 TCR beta chains as associated with cytomegalovirus. Of the cluster scores, 90% to 95% were above 0 in a later analysis, which found that TCRs clustered in the first cohort also tended to co-occur in the 95 to 150 validation repertoires. In vitro tests confirmed that a few of the cytomegalovirus-associated TCR beta chains recognize cytomegalovirus antigens. According to the authors, the approach could potentially be generalized to other disease states and immunological phenotypes. All 110 or so repertoires were used to score co-occurrence in the validation cohort in a later analysis, because that analysis had no HLA typing for the cohort. In both the original and validation cohorts, the classifier was reported to diagnose cytomegalovirus status with high specificity and sensitivity. Most TCR sequences were seen in very few donors, while some public TCRs were found in many individuals.

In the case of this clone: Its binding antigen is unknown. The record has no base qualities; no much larger clone is one base away.

The donors belonged to the validation cohort of about 120 subjects, which was separate from the roughly 700-subject first cohort. Libraries were constructed by the immunoSEQ multiplex PCR assay. Processing in the source paper ran as follows. To diagnose cytomegalovirus status from the catalog of TCR beta chain sequences, a statistical classification framework was built. This immuneACCESS table, as held by TCRdb, lists in-frame sequences with V and J called but not all clones. Of the missing ones, under half trace to an unresolved V gene in checked studies; the others have no known cause. That table furnishes V, J and clone size, whereas the DNA furnished D and trimming. The sample data list just under 75,000 clones, and over 90% of these were observed just once. The top ten hold around 3.5% of the sample. CDR3 length: 13 amino acids, cysteine to phenylalanine. The only DNA kept is the CDR3, 39 bases in frame from the first base. Trimming takes 4 bases off V and 1 base off J; junction bases not matched to a gene: 0. From a lookup of the germline V gene, CDR1 and CDR2 are ENHRY and SYGVKD.

The chain links TRBV10-3 with TRBJ1-2; 7 central bases correspond to TRBD1. This TCR was sampled from a woman aged 18 to 35 in good health and CMV-seropositive. The sequencing sample was made of PBMCs. The CDR3: CAISGQGNYGYTF. In nucleotide form, the sequence is TGTGCCATCAGTGGACAGGGTAACTATGGCTACACCTTC.